This is a list of T cell receptor beta chains from one sample in a study of blood T cell repertoires in COVID-19. Clones were read by immunoSEQ multiplex PCR, and TCRdb kept only the in-frame ones, dropping some. The top ten hold roughly 9.8% of the sample, which has approximately 180,000 clones, 75% to 90% seen once. Input material: peripheral blood. The receptor set was obtained from a human donor with active or convalescent COVID-19. The donor label of this sample is uncertain. The CDR3 runs from the conserved cysteine through the conserved F or W. Each record gives: D gene, J gene, V gene, clone size, CDR3 DNA, CDR3 protein. The D gene is left open where the match is weak. Some rows have no size entry. The others give once, few or many, or a class for an expanded clone.

D gene: -
J gene: TRBJ2-2
V gene: TRBV4-3
clone size: -
CDR3 DNA: TGCGCCAGCAGCCCCCATTCCGGGGAGCTGTTTTTT
CDR3 protein: CASSPHSGELFF

D gene: -
J gene: TRBJ2-3
V gene: TRBV7-2
clone size: -
CDR3 DNA: TGTGCCAGCAGCCACCTAGGGGGGGCAGGCACAGATACGCAGTATTTT
CDR3 protein: CASSHLGGAGTDTQYF

D gene: TRBD2
J gene: TRBJ2-5
V gene: TRBV5-1
clone size: -
CDR3 DNA: TGCGCCAGCACTACTAGCGGGACATTCCAGACCCAGTACTTC
CDR3 protein: CASTTSGTFQTQYF

D gene: TRBD2
J gene: TRBJ2-1
V gene: TRBV9
clone size: few
CDR3 DNA: TGTGCCAGCAGCGCCCTTCCGGGAGGATCCCTTGGCAATGAGCAGTTCTTC
CDR3 protein: CASSALPGGSLGNEQFF

D gene: TRBD1
J gene: TRBJ1-2
V gene: TRBV3-1/TRBV3-2
clone size: -
CDR3 DNA: TGTGCCAGCAGCCAAGCCGGGACAGGGGGCTCTGGCTACACCTTC
CDR3 protein: CASSQAGTGGSGYTF

D gene: -
J gene: TRBJ2-5
V gene: TRBV7-9
clone size: -
CDR3 DNA: TGTGCCAGCAGCTTCGGGGAGACCCAGTACTTC
CDR3 protein: CASSFGETQYF

D gene: TRBD2
J gene: TRBJ2-3
V gene: TRBV15
clone size: -
CDR3 DNA: TGTGCAACCGGAGCGGGGGGGACAGATACGCAGTATTTT
CDR3 protein: CATGAGGTDTQYF

D gene: TRBD1
J gene: TRBJ2-7
V gene: TRBV28
clone size: -
CDR3 DNA: TGTGCCAGCAGTCGACAGGGCGTCCACGAGCAGTACTTC
CDR3 protein: CASSRQGVHEQYF

D gene: -
J gene: TRBJ2-1
V gene: TRBV7-6
clone size: -
CDR3 DNA: TGTGCCAGCAAGCCCTTGACCGGGACTGTCGCTGGTGAGCAGTTCTTC
CDR3 protein: CASKPLTGTVAGEQFF

D gene: TRBD2
J gene: TRBJ2-5
V gene: TRBV5-1
clone size: -
CDR3 DNA: TGCGCCAGCAGCGCGGGGGGCCGGGAGACCCAGTACTTC
CDR3 protein: CASSAGGRETQYF

D gene: -
J gene: TRBJ1-1
V gene: TRBV4-3
clone size: -
CDR3 DNA: TGCGCCAGCAGCCACATAGGGGGCACTGAAGCTTTCTTT
CDR3 protein: CASSHIGGTEAFF

D gene: TRBD2
J gene: TRBJ2-7
V gene: TRBV2
clone size: -
CDR3 DNA: TGTGCCAGCACACCGGGACTAGGGACGTACGAGCAGTACTTC
CDR3 protein: CASTPGLGTYEQYF

D gene: TRBD2
J gene: TRBJ2-4
V gene: TRBV15
clone size: -
CDR3 DNA: TGTGCCACCAGCAGAGGGCGGGGAGCGGGAGCGCGGTACTTC
CDR3 protein: CATSRGRGAGARYF

D gene: TRBD1
J gene: TRBJ1-6
V gene: TRBV5-1
clone size: -
CDR3 DNA: TGCGCCAGCAGCTTGGAGGGACAGGGGCTTTCACCCCTCCACTTT
CDR3 protein: CASSLEGQGLSPLHF

D gene: -
J gene: TRBJ1-3
V gene: TRBV7-2
clone size: few
CDR3 DNA: TGTGCCAGCAGCCTAGAGGCTGCCAGACATGGAAACACCATATATTTT
CDR3 protein: CASSLEAARHGNTIYF

D gene: TRBD2
J gene: TRBJ2-5
V gene: TRBV4-3
clone size: -
CDR3 DNA: TGCGCCAGCAGCCAACTATCTAGCGGGGGGGCCTGGGAGACCCAGTACTTC
CDR3 protein: CASSQLSSGGAWETQYF

D gene: TRBD2
J gene: TRBJ2-7
V gene: TRBV18
clone size: -
CDR3 DNA: TGTGCCAGCTCACCCCTTTCCCAACTAGCGGGAGGCTACGAGCAGTACTTC
CDR3 protein: CASSPLSQLAGGYEQYF

D gene: -
J gene: TRBJ2-1
V gene: TRBV19
clone size: -
CDR3 DNA: TGTGCCAGTAGTTCACGGACAGCTACCAATGAGCAGTTCTTC
CDR3 protein: CASSSRTATNEQFF

D gene: TRBD1
J gene: TRBJ2-2
V gene: TRBV11-3
clone size: -
CDR3 DNA: TGTGCCAGCAGCTTGGGACAGGGGGCGAACGGGGAGCTGTTTTTT
CDR3 protein: CASSLGQGANGELFF

D gene: TRBD1
J gene: TRBJ1-2
V gene: TRBV7-3
clone size: -
CDR3 DNA: TGTGCCAGCAGCTTAATGAGAGGACAGGGGCTATATGGCTACACCTTC
CDR3 protein: CASSLMRGQGLYGYTF

D gene: TRBD2
J gene: TRBJ2-2
V gene: TRBV12-5
clone size: few
CDR3 DNA: TGTGCTAGTGTAGCGGGAGGAACGAACACCGGGGAGCTGTTTTTT
CDR3 protein: CASVAGGTNTGELFF

D gene: -
J gene: TRBJ1-4
V gene: TRBV15
clone size: -
CDR3 DNA: TGTGCCACCAGCAGAGATAACCCCCGGCGGGGGGAAAAACTGTTTTTT
CDR3 protein: CATSRDNPRRGEKLFF

D gene: -
J gene: TRBJ1-2
V gene: TRBV28
clone size: -
CDR3 DNA: TGTGCCAGCAGCCCTACGGAAGGGGGAGGCTACACCTTC
CDR3 protein: CASSPTEGGGYTF

D gene: -
J gene: TRBJ1-5
V gene: TRBV28
clone size: -
CDR3 DNA: TGTGCCACCACCAGGGAAATGTCCCAGCATTTT
CDR3 protein: CATTREMSQHF

D gene: TRBD1
J gene: TRBJ2-7
V gene: TRBV30
clone size: -
CDR3 DNA: TGTGCCTGGAGTTTGGTGGACAGGCCCTACGAGCAGTACTTC
CDR3 protein: CAWSLVDRPYEQYF

D gene: TRBD1
J gene: TRBJ2-7
V gene: TRBV28
clone size: -
CDR3 DNA: TGTGCCAGCAGCGGGACAGGGCTTTGGGTCGAGCAGTACTTC
CDR3 protein: CASSGTGLWVEQYF

D gene: TRBD1
J gene: TRBJ2-2
V gene: TRBV12-5
clone size: -
CDR3 DNA: TGTGCTAGTGGACCTGACAGGGCAAACACCGGGGAGCTGTTTTTT
CDR3 protein: CASGPDRANTGELFF

D gene: -
J gene: TRBJ2-1
V gene: TRBV7-6
clone size: -
CDR3 DNA: TGTGCCAGCAGCTTAGAGTTCTGGGGGGGCCGTGGGGACAATGAGCAGTTCTTC
CDR3 protein: CASSLEFWGGRGDNEQFF

D gene: -
J gene: TRBJ2-6
V gene: TRBV7-3
clone size: -
CDR3 DNA: TGTGCCAGCAGCTCCCCAGGGCTACGCTCTGGGGCCAACGTCCTGACTTTC
CDR3 protein: CASSSPGLRSGANVLTF

D gene: -
J gene: TRBJ2-1
V gene: TRBV29-1
clone size: -
CDR3 DNA: TGCAGCGTTGTCGGGTTGGGTGAGCAGTTCTTC
CDR3 protein: CSVVGLGEQFF

D gene: TRBD1
J gene: TRBJ2-7
V gene: TRBV7-8
clone size: -
CDR3 DNA: TGTGCCAGCAGCTTAGGAAGGGACAGTCCCTCCTACGAGCAGTACTTC
CDR3 protein: CASSLGRDSPSYEQYF

D gene: TRBD1
J gene: TRBJ1-6
V gene: TRBV27
clone size: -
CDR3 DNA: TGTGCCAGCAGTAGACAGGGGGCGAGTAATTCACCCCTCCACTTT
CDR3 protein: CASSRQGASNSPLHF

D gene: TRBD1
J gene: TRBJ1-2
V gene: TRBV5-4
clone size: -
CDR3 DNA: TGTGCCAGCAGCTGGGGGACAGCTCGGAGATATGGCTACACCTTC
CDR3 protein: CASSWGTARRYGYTF

D gene: -
J gene: TRBJ2-1
V gene: TRBV3-1/TRBV3-2
clone size: few
CDR3 DNA: TGTGCCAGCAGCCAAGTGTCGGGTAATGAGCAGTTCTTC
CDR3 protein: CASSQVSGNEQFF

D gene: -
J gene: TRBJ2-3
V gene: TRBV11-1
clone size: -
CDR3 DNA: TGTGCCAGCACCATGAAGGGCGGGGTAGTGGATACGCAGTATTTT
CDR3 protein: CASTMKGGVVDTQYF